Presented here are 7 T cell receptor beta chains from one specimen sequenced in a study of cytomegalovirus exposure and HLA in healthy donors. Researchers ran the PCR with 60 Vbeta and 13 Jbeta primers. Profiling relied on immunoSEQ multiplex PCR, and the TCRdb table lists in-frame clones only, not all of them. The sample holds approximately 190,000 clones, about nine tenths seen once. Sequenced input: PBMCs. The receptors were sampled from a boy aged 2 to 9 in good health and CMV-seronegative.

The chain has TRBV2 and TRBJ1-4; 7 positions match TRBD1. Germline V gives CDR1 SNHLY, CDR2 FYNNEI. V shed 3 bases, J shed 4 bases, and the junction held 5 bases outside the gene matches. CDR3 length equals 15 residues. The CDR3 here is CASSDRTGLNEKLFF. The CDR3, as DNA: TGTGCCAGCAGTGACAGGACAGGCCTTAATGAAAAACTGTTTTTT.

This clone showed up just a few times. V usage is TRBV9 and J usage is TRBJ2-2; tentative D call: TRBD1 (6 bases). Germline-derived CDR1 and CDR2 are SGDLS and YYNGEE. V dropped 2 bases and J dropped 6 bases, with 8 bases sitting between them. The CDR3 consists of 13 residues. CDR3 sequence: CASSVKGAGELFF. Written as DNA, the CDR3 is TGTGCCAGCAGCGTTAAGGGGGCCGGGGAGCTGTTTTTT.

This clone was seen once. Lacking the conserved final phenylalanine or tryptophan, this CDR3 likely reflects a read error. The genes are TRBV7-2 and TRBJ1-2; D remains unclear. Germline CDR1 reads SGHTA; CDR2 reads FQGNSA. The germline V and J ends were trimmed by 3 bases and 0 bases, with 11 bases remaining between them. The CDR3 contains 15 residues. The CDR3 nucleotides read TGTGCCAGCAGCTTCCTAGACGGAGCTAACTATGGCTACACCCTC. Translated, it gives CASSFLDGANYGYTL.

The chain couples TRBV9 to TRBJ2-1, with TRBD2 matching over 9 bases. V was clipped by 0 bases and J by 5 bases; unmatched bases: 30. Germline V gives CDR1 SGDLS, CDR2 YYNGEE. The CDR3 has 24 amino acids. The CDR3 coding sequence is TGTGCCAGCAGCGTAGCATCCCGGGGTGGGACTAGCTGGATCGTCCTGGATGGGAACAATGAGCAGTTCTTC. This encodes CASSVASRGGTSWIVLDGNNEQFF.

This clone has a handful of counts. The chain has TRBV30 and TRBJ1-1; D is unclear. CDR3 length: 13 residues. The V end was cut by 0 bases, the J end by 7 bases, with 12 bases between. CDR1 and CDR2 (germline): GTSNPN, SVGIG (reference sequence). The CDR3: CAWSVRGLGEAFF. In DNA, the CDR3 is TGTGCCTGGAGTGTACGAGGTCTCGGTGAAGCTTTCTTT.

The rearrangement joins TRBV7-3 to TRBJ2-1; D possibly corresponds to TRBD1 (6 bases). With 5 bases removed from V and 7 bases from J, the gap between germline ends came to 15 bases. Germline V CDR1 and CDR2: SGHTA, FQGTGA. The CDR3 runs to 14 residues. Written as DNA, the CDR3 is TGTGCCAGCAGCAACAAATCAACAGGGAATGAGCAGTTCTTC. It specifies CASSNKSTGNEQFF.

A single count supports this clone. The chain employs TRBV5-4 and TRBJ2-7, with D perhaps TRBD2 (6 bases). Trimming cost V 3 bases and J 4 bases, with 11 bases left between them. Per germline, CDR1 SGHNT and CDR2 YYREEE (reference sequence). The CDR3 consists of 13 residues. The CDR3 DNA reads as TGTGCCAGCAGCTGGGGGGACCTTTACGAGCAGTACTTC. It codes for CASSWGDLYEQYF.